This T cell receptor beta chain was found in a study of OX40 agonist ivuxolimab in advanced cancers. At the level of the study: The dose-escalation cohort had hepatocellular carcinoma, melanoma, renal cell or head and neck cancer.

Unmatched junction bases numbered 2, after V lost 3 bases and J lost 6 bases. The CDR3 length is 13 residues. Germline assignment: CDR1 SQVTM and CDR2 ANQGSEA. Measured with immunoSEQ multiplex PCR; TCRdb has only the in-frame clones, and not every one. The sample has about 79,000 clones; roughly 85% are singletons. General study findings and limits: Undetermined was the antigen specificity of the expanded peripheral T cells. At 0.1 to 3.0 mg/kg and by week 6, CD4+ and CD8+ T cells in the blood had expanded clonally.

Remarks on this clone: Its antigen remains unknown.

The TCR sequence derives from an adult with an advanced solid tumor such as melanoma, head and neck, liver or kidney cancer. The chain combines TRBV29-1 with TRBJ2-5; TRBD2 aligns across 12 bases. The starting material was CD4+ or CD8+ T cells sorted from blood, obtained in a trial of the OX40 agonist ivuxolimab. The CDR3: CSVETSGSKTQYF. Here the CDR3 DNA reads TGCAGCGTTGAGACTAGCGGGAGTAAGACCCAGTACTTC.